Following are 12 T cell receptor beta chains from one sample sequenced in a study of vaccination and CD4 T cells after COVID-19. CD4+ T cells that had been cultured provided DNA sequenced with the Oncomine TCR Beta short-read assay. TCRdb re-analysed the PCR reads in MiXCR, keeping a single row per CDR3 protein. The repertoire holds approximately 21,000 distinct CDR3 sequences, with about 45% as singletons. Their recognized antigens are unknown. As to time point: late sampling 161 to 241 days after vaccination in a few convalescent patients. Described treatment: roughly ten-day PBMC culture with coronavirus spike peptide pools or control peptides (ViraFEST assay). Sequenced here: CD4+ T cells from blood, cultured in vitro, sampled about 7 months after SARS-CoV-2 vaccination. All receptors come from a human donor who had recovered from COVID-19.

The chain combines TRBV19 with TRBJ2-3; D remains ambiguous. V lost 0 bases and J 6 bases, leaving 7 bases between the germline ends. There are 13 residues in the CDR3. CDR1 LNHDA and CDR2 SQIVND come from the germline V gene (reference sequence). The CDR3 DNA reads TGTGCCAGTAGTATAGAGGGAACCGATACGCAGTATTTT. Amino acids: CASSIEGTDTQYF.

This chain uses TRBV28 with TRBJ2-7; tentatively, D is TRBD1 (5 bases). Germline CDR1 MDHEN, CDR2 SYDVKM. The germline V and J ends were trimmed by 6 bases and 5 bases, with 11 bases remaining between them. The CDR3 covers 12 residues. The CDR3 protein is CASSLQGDEQYF. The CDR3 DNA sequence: TGTGCCAGCAGCCTACAAGGGGACGAGCAGTACTTC.

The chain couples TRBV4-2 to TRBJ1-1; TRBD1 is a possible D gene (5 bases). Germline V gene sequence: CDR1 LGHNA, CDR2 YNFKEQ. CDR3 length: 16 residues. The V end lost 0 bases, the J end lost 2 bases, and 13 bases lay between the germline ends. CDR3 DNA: TGTGCCAGCAGCCAAGATAGTAGGCAGGGAAACACTGAAGCTTTCTTT. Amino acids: CASSQDSRQGNTEAFF.

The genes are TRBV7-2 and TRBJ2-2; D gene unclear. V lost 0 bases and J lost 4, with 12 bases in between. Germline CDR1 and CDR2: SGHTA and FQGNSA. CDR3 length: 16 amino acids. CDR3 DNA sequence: TGTGCCAGCAGCTTAGCCTGGGAACTTCCCACCGGGGAGCTGTTTTTT. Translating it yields CASSLAWELPTGELFF.

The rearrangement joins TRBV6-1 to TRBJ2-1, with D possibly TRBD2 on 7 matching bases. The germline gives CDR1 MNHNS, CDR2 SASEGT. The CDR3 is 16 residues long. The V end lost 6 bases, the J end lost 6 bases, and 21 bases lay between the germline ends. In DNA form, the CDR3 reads TGTGCCAGCAGGGGGGCAGGGGCCTGGGAGGGCAATGAGCAGTTCTTC. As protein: CASRGAGAWEGNEQFF.

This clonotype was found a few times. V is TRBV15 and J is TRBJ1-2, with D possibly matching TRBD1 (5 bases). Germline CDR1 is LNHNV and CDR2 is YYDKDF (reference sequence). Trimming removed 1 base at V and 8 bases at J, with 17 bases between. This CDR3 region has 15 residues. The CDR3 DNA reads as TGTGCCACCAGCAGAGGATTCGGGGCCCGAGGCGGCTACACCTTC. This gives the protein CATSRGFGARGGYTF.

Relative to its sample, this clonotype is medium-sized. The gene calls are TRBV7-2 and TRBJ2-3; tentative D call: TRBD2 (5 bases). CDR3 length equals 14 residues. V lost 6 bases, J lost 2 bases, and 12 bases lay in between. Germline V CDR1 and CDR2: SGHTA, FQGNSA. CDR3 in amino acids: CASREAVVTDTQYF. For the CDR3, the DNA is TGTGCCAGCAGGGAGGCCGTAGTCACAGATACGCAGTATTTT.

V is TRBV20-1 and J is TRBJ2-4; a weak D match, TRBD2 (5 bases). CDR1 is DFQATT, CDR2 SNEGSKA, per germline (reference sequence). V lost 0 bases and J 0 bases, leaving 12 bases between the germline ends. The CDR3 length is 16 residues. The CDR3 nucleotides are TGCAGTGCTAGAGATGTCGCAGGACTAGCCAAAAACATTCAGTACTTC. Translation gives CSARDVAGLAKNIQYF.

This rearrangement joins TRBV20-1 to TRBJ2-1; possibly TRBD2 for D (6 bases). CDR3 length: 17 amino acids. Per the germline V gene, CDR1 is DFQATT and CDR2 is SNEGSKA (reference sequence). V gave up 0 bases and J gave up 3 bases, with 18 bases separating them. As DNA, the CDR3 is TGCAGTGCTAGAGACAGCAAGATGGCGGGATACTACAATGAGCAGTTCTTC. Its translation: CSARDSKMAGYYNEQFF.

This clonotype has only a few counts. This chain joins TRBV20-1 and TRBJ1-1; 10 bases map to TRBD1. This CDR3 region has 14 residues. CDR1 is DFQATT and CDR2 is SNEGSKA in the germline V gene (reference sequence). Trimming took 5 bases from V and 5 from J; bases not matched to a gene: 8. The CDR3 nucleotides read TGCAGTGCTTACAGACAGGGGGCGAGGACTGAAGCTTTCTTT. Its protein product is CSAYRQGARTEAFF.

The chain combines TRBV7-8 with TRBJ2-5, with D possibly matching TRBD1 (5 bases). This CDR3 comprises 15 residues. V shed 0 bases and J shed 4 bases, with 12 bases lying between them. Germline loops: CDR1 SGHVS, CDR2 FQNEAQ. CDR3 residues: CASSLASQGLETQYF. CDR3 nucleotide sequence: TGTGCCAGCAGCTTAGCGAGTCAGGGCTTAGAGACCCAGTACTTC. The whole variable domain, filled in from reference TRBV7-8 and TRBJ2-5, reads GAGVSQSPRYKVAKRGQDVALRCDPISGHVSLFWYQQALGQGPEFLTYFQNEAQLDKSGLPSDRFFAERPEGSVSTLKIQRTQQEDSAVYLCASSLASQGLETQYFGPGTRLLVL.

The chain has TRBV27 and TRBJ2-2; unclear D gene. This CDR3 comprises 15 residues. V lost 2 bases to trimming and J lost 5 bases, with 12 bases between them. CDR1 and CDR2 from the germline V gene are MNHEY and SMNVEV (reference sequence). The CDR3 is CASSLAAMGTGELFF. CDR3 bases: TGTGCCAGCAGTTTAGCGGCAATGGGGACCGGGGAGCTGTTTTTT.